Reported below is one T cell receptor (beta chain). It lacks a known antigen. No much larger clonotype is one base removed from it; base qualities were not supplied. The record originates from a study of blood T cell repertoires in COVID-19 (dated by TCRdb to 2019 to 2021). About the study as a whole: Collaborator samples came from the United States, Italy and Spain and covered acute and convalescent phases of COVID-19. The material from the prospective study consisted of cDNA or gDNA derived from T cells, B-cell-depleted T cells, or PBMCs. The dataset comprised deeply sampled blood TCRbeta repertoires from subjects exposed to, actively infected with, or recovered from COVID-19. The repertoires were made available in a free public database intended to serve as a resource for research on the immune response to SARS-CoV-2. The samples were drawn from the first 160 participants of the ongoing ImmuneRACE study and from over a thousand subjects provided by 6 global collaborators. A de-identified subject ID, COVID-19 status, age in years and sex were almost always included in the sample metadata. HLA class I and class II types, where available, came from metadata supplied by the sample provider rather than from assay-based typing. Study-wide conclusions, independent of this receptor: How much clinical and demographic metadata was included differed by source and by participant, and the metadata was provided uncurated.

The immunoSEQ Assay, a bias-controlled multiplex PCR, was used to amplify TCRbeta CDR3 regions from genomic DNA. Concerning the study's data processing: Nucleated cell counts per sample were estimated from amplification of reference gene primers within the assay. To quantify the absolute abundance of each unique TCRbeta CDR3 rearrangement, sequence reads were collapsed and filtered. For each sample, productive Simpson clonality was calculated by taking the square root of Simpson's diversity index across productive rearrangements. TCRdb holds this immuneACCESS table with in-frame rearrangements only. Some clones are missing; in checked studies, unresolved V genes explain under half, and the rest has no known cause. Clone size and the V and J calls come from that table; the DNA yielded D and trimming. Present in this sample are a few hundred thousand clones, approximately 80% of which were seen just once. 8% to 9.5% of the sample is in the top ten clones.

Each collaborating institution followed its own protocols to collect whole blood in K2EDTA tubes. For TCRbeta analysis, collaborators shipped samples in one of three forms: frozen whole blood, isolated PBMCs, or DNA extracted from either of those sample types. The CDR3 runs 15 residues from the cysteine to the phenylalanine. Only the CDR3 region is kept as DNA, spanning 45 bases read in frame from base 1. The trim is 4 bases for V and 2 bases for J, with a gap of 12 bases between the germline ends. The germline V gene provides CDR1 SNHLY and CDR2 FYNNEI. This clonotype was obtained from a human donor in a cohort sampled during active COVID-19. The rearranged segments are TRBV2 and TRBJ1-3; too little of a D gene remains to name it. The sequenced sample consisted of peripheral blood. This receptor carries the CDR3 CASSVLEGTGNTIYF. The DNA reads TGTGCCAGCAGTGTATTAGAGGGAACTGGAAACACCATATATTTT.